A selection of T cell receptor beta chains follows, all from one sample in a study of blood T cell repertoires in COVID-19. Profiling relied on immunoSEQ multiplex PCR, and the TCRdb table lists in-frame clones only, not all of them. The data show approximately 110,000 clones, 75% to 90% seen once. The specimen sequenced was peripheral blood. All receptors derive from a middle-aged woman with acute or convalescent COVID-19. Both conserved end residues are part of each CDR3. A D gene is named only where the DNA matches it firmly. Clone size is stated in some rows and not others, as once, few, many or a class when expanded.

cdr3_aa: CASSESGTSRETQYF
cdr3_nt: TGTGCCAGCAGCGAATCCGGGACTAGCCGAGAGACCCAGTACTTC
j_call: TRBJ2-5
d_call: TRBD2
v_call: TRBV9
clone_size: .

cdr3_aa: CASSRTGLAAKNIQYF
cdr3_nt: TGTGCCAGCAGTAGAACAGGGCTTGCGGCCAAAAACATTCAGTACTTC
j_call: TRBJ2-4
d_call: .
v_call: TRBV7-2
clone_size: once

cdr3_aa: CASSLINSGGNEQFF
cdr3_nt: TGCGCCAGCAGCTTAATTAATAGCGGGGGGAATGAGCAGTTCTTC
j_call: TRBJ2-1
d_call: TRBD2
v_call: TRBV5-1
clone_size: once

cdr3_aa: CASSLGQGWEAFF
cdr3_nt: TGTGCCAGCAGCTTGGGGCAGGGGTGGGAAGCTTTCTTT
j_call: TRBJ1-1
d_call: .
v_call: TRBV5-6
clone_size: .

cdr3_aa: CASTWSGGTSNEQFF
cdr3_nt: TGTGCCAGCACCTGGAGCGGGGGGACCTCCAATGAGCAGTTCTTC
j_call: TRBJ2-1
d_call: TRBD2
v_call: TRBV2
clone_size: .

cdr3_aa: CASSPDREWRKTEAFF
cdr3_nt: TGTGCCAGCAGCCCCGACAGGGAATGGAGAAAAACTGAAGCTTTCTTT
j_call: TRBJ1-1
d_call: TRBD1
v_call: TRBV3-1/TRBV3-2
clone_size: .

cdr3_aa: CASSIQQGARQPQHF
cdr3_nt: TGTGCCAGTAGTATACAACAGGGGGCGCGTCAGCCCCAGCATTTT
j_call: TRBJ1-5
d_call: TRBD1
v_call: TRBV19
clone_size: once

cdr3_aa: CASSHGPTAPNTEAFF
cdr3_nt: TGTGCCAGCAGCCATGGTCCGACAGCCCCCAACACTGAAGCTTTCTTT
j_call: TRBJ1-1
d_call: .
v_call: TRBV3-1/TRBV3-2
clone_size: .

cdr3_aa: CASSSLTAGVETQYF
cdr3_nt: TGCGCCAGCAGCTCCTTGACGGCAGGGGTCGAGACCCAGTACTTC
j_call: TRBJ2-5
d_call: .
v_call: TRBV5-1
clone_size: .

cdr3_aa: CASSPDRGEQYF
cdr3_nt: TGTGCCAGCTCACCCGACAGGGGCGAGCAGTACTTC
j_call: TRBJ2-7
d_call: TRBD1
v_call: TRBV18
clone_size: few

cdr3_aa: CASSLTPGGETQYF
cdr3_nt: TGTGCCAGCAGCTTAACGCCCGGCGGGGAGACCCAGTACTTC
j_call: TRBJ2-5
d_call: .
v_call: TRBV7-3
clone_size: .

cdr3_aa: CASSLKQAYGYTF
cdr3_nt: TGTGCCAGCAGCTTAAAACAGGCCTATGGCTACACCTTC
j_call: TRBJ1-2
d_call: .
v_call: TRBV7-9
clone_size: .

cdr3_aa: CSVQGSGNTEAFF
cdr3_nt: TGCAGCGTACAGGGAAGCGGGAACACTGAAGCTTTCTTT
j_call: TRBJ1-1
d_call: .
v_call: TRBV29-1
clone_size: .

cdr3_aa: CASSLSWGQVNQPQHF
cdr3_nt: TGTGCCAGCAGTTTAAGTTGGGGCCAGGTAAACCAGCCCCAGCATTTT
j_call: TRBJ1-5
d_call: .
v_call: TRBV27
clone_size: .

cdr3_aa: CASSLDPQGGQPQHF
cdr3_nt: TGTGCCAGCAGCTTAGACCCTCAGGGTGGTCAGCCCCAGCATTTT
j_call: TRBJ1-5
d_call: .
v_call: TRBV7-6
clone_size: .

cdr3_aa: CASSSWVGVGNTEAFF
cdr3_nt: TGCGCCAGCAGCAGTTGGGTAGGGGTAGGGAACACTGAAGCTTTCTTT
j_call: TRBJ1-1
d_call: .
v_call: TRBV5-1
clone_size: few

cdr3_aa: CASSWGNRGANTEAFF
cdr3_nt: TGCGCCAGCAGCTGGGGAAACAGGGGAGCGAACACTGAAGCTTTCTTT
j_call: TRBJ1-1
d_call: TRBD1
v_call: TRBV5-1
clone_size: .

cdr3_aa: CASSPGRGQHF
cdr3_nt: TGTGCCAGCAGTCCCGGACGGGGCCAGCATTTT
j_call: TRBJ1-5
d_call: .
v_call: TRBV28
clone_size: .

cdr3_aa: CASSGRERETQYF
cdr3_nt: TGTGCCAGTAGTGGCCGGGAACGAGAGACCCAGTACTTC
j_call: TRBJ2-5
d_call: .
v_call: TRBV19
clone_size: few

cdr3_aa: CASSKTSPNRALGAQHF
cdr3_nt: TGTGCCAGCAGCAAAACATCGCCAAACAGGGCCCTTGGAGCCCAGCATTTT
j_call: TRBJ1-5
d_call: .
v_call: TRBV21-1
clone_size: .

cdr3_aa: CATSSDTGGREQYF
cdr3_nt: TGTGCCACCAGCAGTGACACAGGGGGCCGCGAGCAGTACTTC
j_call: TRBJ2-7
d_call: TRBD1
v_call: TRBV15
clone_size: .

cdr3_aa: CASSMSGTGGTEAFF
cdr3_nt: TGTGCCAGTAGTATGTCGGGGACAGGGGGCACTGAAGCTTTCTTT
j_call: TRBJ1-1
d_call: TRBD1
v_call: TRBV19
clone_size: few

cdr3_aa: CASSFLPGGLRSPLHF
cdr3_nt: TGTGCCAGCAGCTTCCTTCCAGGGGGATTGAGATCACCCCTCCACTTT
j_call: TRBJ1-6
d_call: TRBD1
v_call: TRBV5-6
clone_size: .

cdr3_aa: CASQYPRQGPNTEAFF
cdr3_nt: TGTGCCAGCCAGTACCCGCGACAGGGGCCGAACACTGAAGCTTTCTTT
j_call: TRBJ1-1
d_call: TRBD1
v_call: TRBV2
clone_size: .

cdr3_aa: CASSEGVVTNEKLFF
cdr3_nt: TGTGCCAGTAGTGAGGGGGTTGTGACTAATGAAAAACTGTTTTTT
j_call: TRBJ1-4
d_call: .
v_call: TRBV19
clone_size: .

cdr3_aa: CASSPAWDRPYEQYF
cdr3_nt: TGTGCCAGCAGTCCCGCCTGGGACAGGCCCTACGAGCAGTACTTC
j_call: TRBJ2-7
d_call: TRBD1
v_call: TRBV6-6
clone_size: .

cdr3_aa: CAWSDQVTEAFF
cdr3_nt: TGTGCCTGGAGTGACCAGGTGACTGAAGCTTTCTTT
j_call: TRBJ1-1
d_call: .
v_call: TRBV30
clone_size: few

cdr3_aa: CASSLDWAGSTDTQYF
cdr3_nt: TGTGCCAGCAGCTTAGATTGGGCGGGGAGCACAGATACGCAGTATTTT
j_call: TRBJ2-3
d_call: .
v_call: TRBV11-2
clone_size: .

cdr3_aa: CASTSDRLRDNSPLHF
cdr3_nt: TGTGCCAGCACCTCCGACAGGTTAAGGGATAATTCACCCCTCCACTTT
j_call: TRBJ1-6
d_call: .
v_call: TRBV7-9
clone_size: .

cdr3_aa: CAPKGGRTGEVGEQFF
cdr3_nt: TGCGCCCCCAAGGGCGGGAGGACAGGGGAGGTGGGTGAGCAGTTCTTC
j_call: TRBJ2-1
d_call: .
v_call: TRBV5-1
clone_size: .

cdr3_aa: CASSPTRRGSSGNTIYF
cdr3_nt: TGTGCCAGCAGCCCAACTCGTAGGGGCAGCTCTGGAAACACCATATATTTT
j_call: TRBJ1-3
d_call: .
v_call: TRBV7-9
clone_size: .

cdr3_aa: CASSSIKDSFLYEQYF
cdr3_nt: TGTGCCAGCAGTTCCATTAAGGACAGTTTTCTCTACGAGCAGTACTTC
j_call: TRBJ2-7
d_call: .
v_call: TRBV28
clone_size: .

cdr3_aa: CSANEDRGLNTEAFF
cdr3_nt: TGCAGTGCTAATGAAGATAGAGGGCTGAACACTGAAGCTTTCTTT
j_call: TRBJ1-1
d_call: .
v_call: TRBV20-1
clone_size: .

cdr3_aa: CASSQGGRGQKGDTQYF
cdr3_nt: TGCGCCAGCAGCCAAGGGGGGCGGGGGCAAAAAGGGGATACGCAGTATTTT
j_call: TRBJ2-3
d_call: .
v_call: TRBV4-1
clone_size: .

cdr3_aa: CASSLSLVGGMGTGELFF
cdr3_nt: TGTGCCAGCAGTTTATCGTTAGTCGGGGGAATGGGGACCGGGGAGCTGTTTTTT
j_call: TRBJ2-2
d_call: .
v_call: TRBV27
clone_size: .

cdr3_aa: CASSTRTSAYEQYF
cdr3_nt: TGTGCCAGTAGTACCCGGACTAGCGCATACGAGCAGTACTTC
j_call: TRBJ2-7
d_call: TRBD2
v_call: TRBV19
clone_size: .

cdr3_aa: CSVVGEGTGELFF
cdr3_nt: TGCAGCGTTGTAGGGGAAGGCACCGGGGAGCTGTTTTTT
j_call: TRBJ2-2
d_call: .
v_call: TRBV29-1
clone_size: .

cdr3_aa: CAYLQGSGNTIYF
cdr3_nt: TGTGCCTACCTTCAGGGATCGGGAAACACCATATATTTT
j_call: TRBJ1-3
d_call: .
v_call: TRBV30
clone_size: few

cdr3_aa: CASSTDRDYEQYF
cdr3_nt: TGTGCCAGCAGCACCGACAGGGACTACGAGCAGTACTTC
j_call: TRBJ2-7
d_call: TRBD1
v_call: TRBV5-6
clone_size: .

cdr3_aa: CASSEGDEQYF
cdr3_nt: TGTGCCAGCAGCGAGGGGGACGAGCAGTACTTC
j_call: TRBJ2-7
d_call: .
v_call: TRBV7-9
clone_size: .

cdr3_aa: CANTDRDNQPQHF
cdr3_nt: TGTGCCAATACCGACAGGGACAATCAGCCCCAGCATTTT
j_call: TRBJ1-5
d_call: TRBD1
v_call: TRBV6-5
clone_size: .

cdr3_aa: CAISRLAGEGGEQYF
cdr3_nt: TGTGCCATCAGTCGACTAGCGGGGGAAGGGGGCGAGCAGTACTTC
j_call: TRBJ2-7
d_call: TRBD2
v_call: TRBV10-3
clone_size: .

cdr3_aa: CASSYNDRAPYEQYF
cdr3_nt: TGTGCCAGCAGTTACAACGACAGGGCCCCCTACGAGCAGTACTTC
j_call: TRBJ2-7
d_call: TRBD1
v_call: TRBV6-5
clone_size: once

cdr3_aa: CASSLPTGHSGNTIYF
cdr3_nt: TGCGCCAGCAGCCTCCCCACGGGACACTCTGGAAACACCATATATTTT
j_call: TRBJ1-3
d_call: .
v_call: TRBV5-1
clone_size: .

cdr3_aa: CAWKGTVRDTQYF
cdr3_nt: TGTGCCTGGAAGGGGACAGTTCGGGATACGCAGTATTTT
j_call: TRBJ2-3
d_call: TRBD1
v_call: TRBV30
clone_size: .

cdr3_aa: CASSDRVSSGNTIYF
cdr3_nt: TGTGCCAGCAGTGACAGGGTGAGCTCTGGAAACACCATATATTTT
j_call: TRBJ1-3
d_call: .
v_call: TRBV6-1
clone_size: .

cdr3_aa: CASSYRGADYEQYF
cdr3_nt: TGTGCCAGTAGTTATCGGGGGGCTGACTACGAGCAGTACTTC
j_call: TRBJ2-7
d_call: .
v_call: TRBV19
clone_size: .

cdr3_aa: CASSFDRGNTEAFF
cdr3_nt: TGTGCCAGCAGTTTCGATAGGGGGAACACTGAAGCTTTCTTT
j_call: TRBJ1-1
d_call: .
v_call: TRBV27
clone_size: .

cdr3_aa: CSGGQYSYEQYF
cdr3_nt: TGCAGCGGTGGACAGTATTCCTACGAGCAGTACTTC
j_call: TRBJ2-7
d_call: .
v_call: TRBV29-1
clone_size: .

cdr3_aa: CASSRGQGRGTSYEQYF
cdr3_nt: TGTGCCAGCAGCCGAGGACAGGGGAGGGGGACCTCCTACGAGCAGTACTTC
j_call: TRBJ2-7
d_call: TRBD1
v_call: TRBV5-5
clone_size: .

cdr3_aa: CASSSRQLPGWGYTF
cdr3_nt: TGTGCCAGCAGCTCTAGACAGCTCCCCGGGTGGGGCTACACCTTC
j_call: TRBJ1-2
d_call: .
v_call: TRBV7-2
clone_size: .

cdr3_aa: CASSSQGIFSEAFF
cdr3_nt: TGTGCCAGCAGCTCTCAGGGGATATTCTCTGAAGCTTTCTTT
j_call: TRBJ1-1
d_call: .
v_call: TRBV5-4
clone_size: few

cdr3_aa: CASSLALPSGLLGGTEAFF
cdr3_nt: TGTGCCAGCAGCTTAGCTCTTCCCTCAGGTCTCCTAGGGGGCACTGAAGCTTTCTTT
j_call: TRBJ1-1
d_call: .
v_call: TRBV7-9
clone_size: .

cdr3_aa: CASSYTTGLSQPQHF
cdr3_nt: TGTGCCAGCAGTTATACGACAGGGCTAAGTCAGCCCCAGCATTTT
j_call: TRBJ1-5
d_call: TRBD1
v_call: TRBV2
clone_size: .

cdr3_aa: CASSKDWNSPLHF
cdr3_nt: TGTGCCAGCAGCAAGGACTGGAATTCACCCCTCCACTTT
j_call: TRBJ1-6
d_call: .
v_call: TRBV7-8
clone_size: once

cdr3_aa: CASSLIGGTGLGYHEQFF
cdr3_nt: TGTGCCAGCAGCTTGATAGGCGGGACAGGCCTAGGGTACCATGAGCAGTTCTTC
j_call: TRBJ2-1
d_call: TRBD1
v_call: TRBV5-6
clone_size: .

cdr3_aa: CASSAGYSYEQYF
cdr3_nt: TGTGCCAGCAGTGCGGGGTACTCCTACGAGCAGTACTTC
j_call: TRBJ2-7
d_call: .
v_call: TRBV27
clone_size: .

cdr3_aa: CASSSGQGNTGELFF
cdr3_nt: TGTGCCAGCAGCTCGGGACAGGGGAACACCGGGGAGCTGTTTTTT
j_call: TRBJ2-2
d_call: TRBD1
v_call: TRBV9
clone_size: .

cdr3_aa: CASGLGGGISGANVLTF
cdr3_nt: TGTGCTAGTGGTTTGGGGGGAGGGATCTCTGGGGCCAACGTCCTGACTTTC
j_call: TRBJ2-6
d_call: TRBD2
v_call: TRBV12-5
clone_size: once

cdr3_aa: CASRGQTGFGTEAFF
cdr3_nt: TGTGCCAGCAGGGGCCAGACAGGGTTCGGCACTGAAGCTTTCTTT
j_call: TRBJ1-1
d_call: TRBD1
v_call: TRBV6-5
clone_size: .